This TCR beta chain was identified in a study of OX40 agonist ivuxolimab in advanced cancers. Study information: The patients got ivuxolimab, which is an agonistic anti-OX40 (CD134) antibody. Dose-escalation subjects each had hepatocellular carcinoma, melanoma, renal cell or head and neck cancer.

V lost 0 bases and J lost 5, with 7 bases in between. CDR1 is WNHNN and CDR2 is SYGVQD in the germline V gene (reference sequence). CDR3 length: 13 amino acids. A remark on this clone: Its antigen is not identified.

Study results and limitations: CD4+ and CD8+ blood T cells expanded clonally by week 6 at 0.1 to 3.0 mg/kg.

Assay: immunoSEQ multiplex PCR; the TCRdb copy retains only in-frame clones and omits some. This sample has some 63,000 clones, with roughly 89% found just once. This receptor was taken from an adult with an advanced solid tumor such as melanoma, head and neck, liver or kidney cancer. The source was CD4+ or CD8+ T cells sorted from blood, collected in a trial of the OX40 agonist ivuxolimab. The rearrangement uses TRBV10-1 and TRBJ2-5; D unresolved. As DNA, the CDR3 is TGCGCCAGCAGTGAGTCGTGGGATGAGACCCAGTACTTC. Its protein product is CASSESWDETQYF.